The entry that follows covers one T cell receptor (beta chain) sequence. Its antigen is currently unknown. The library was built from about 370 ng RNA with molecular barcoded adaptors for alpha/delta and beta/gamma chains. TCRdb re-called the reads through MiXCR, storing one row per CDR3 protein. The sample includes roughly 59,000 distinct CDR3 sequences, roughly a fifth of them seen just once. The data stem from a study of read filtering for tumor transcriptome and immune sequencing. Study results and limitations: IR-seq captured clonotypes deeper and more reliably than RNA-seq. This fraction held mixed bone marrow immune cells after CD138-negative sorting.

The germline V gene encodes CDR1 LGHNA and CDR2 YNFKEQ. The CDR3 sequence is 16 residues long. Trimming stripped 0 bases from V and 2 bases from J, with 11 bases between. The source of this sequence is a donor at least 40 years old with multiple myeloma. This sequence joins TRBV4-2 and TRBJ2-1, with D perhaps TRBD1 (5 bases). The source material was a population of CD138-negative cells sorted from bone marrow. CDR3 loop: CASSQEGRSTYNEQFF. The CDR3 region has the DNA TGTGCCAGCAGCCAAGAGGGGCGGAGCACCTACAATGAGCAGTTCTTC.